What follows are 10 T cell receptor beta chains derived from one specimen sequenced in a study of CD8 T cells in Susac syndrome. About 0.45 to 1 ug RNA was reverse transcribed with random hexamers. TCRdb reprocessed the immunoSEQ multiplex PCR reads via MiXCR and lists one record per CDR3 protein. The sample lists approximately 200,000 distinct CDR3 sequences; roughly 94% were seen once. The material sequenced was CD4+ T cells from PBMCs. The receptor set was obtained from a human donor with multiple sclerosis.

The chain employs TRBV15 and TRBJ2-1; weak D call: TRBD2 (6 bases). The CDR3 covers 17 residues. Trimming stripped 0 bases from V and 7 bases from J, with 19 bases between. From germline, CDR1 is LNHNV and CDR2 YYDKDF (reference sequence). The CDR3 spells CATSRDYIPGGMNEQFF. DNA for the CDR3: TGTGCCACCAGCAGAGATTATATCCCCGGGGGAATGAATGAGCAGTTCTTC.

The chain uses TRBV3-1 and TRBJ2-3, with 14 bases fitting TRBD2. CDR3 length equals 15 residues. J lost 5 bases, V lost 4 bases, and 2 bases had no gene match. Germline lookup yields CDR1 LGHDT and CDR2 YNNKEL (reference sequence). CDR3 coding DNA: TGTGCCAGCAGCCTGACTAGCGGGGGGGGAGATACGCAGTATTTT. It specifies CASSLTSGGGDTQYF.

The chain combines TRBV3-1 with TRBJ2-7; a possible D gene is TRBD2 (5 bases). The V end lost 6 bases, the J end lost 0 bases, and 9 bases lay between the germline ends. CDR3 length equals 13 residues. In germline, CDR1 is LGHDT, CDR2 YNNKEL (reference sequence). The CDR3, as DNA: TGTGCCAGCAGAGCCGGGATCTCCTACGAGCAGTACTTC. It yields the protein CASRAGISYEQYF.

The chain uses TRBV7-2 and TRBJ2-1; a weak D match, TRBD2 (5 bases). The CDR3 consists of 13 residues. Per germline, CDR1 SGHTA and CDR2 FQGNSA. Between the trimmed V and J ends, which lost 2 bases and 10 bases, there was a span of 12 bases. The CDR3 reads CASSLNHRGEQFF. Here the CDR3 DNA reads TGTGCCAGCAGCTTAAATCACCGGGGAGAGCAGTTCTTC. Full variable domain (outside the CDR3, taken from reference TRBV7-2 and TRBJ2-1): GAGVSQSPSNKVTEKGKDVELRCDPISGHTALYWYRQSLGQGLEFLIYFQGNSAPDKSGLPSDRFSAERTGGSVSTLTIQRTQQEDSAVYLCASSLNHRGEQFFGPGTRLTVL.

This rearrangement joins TRBV20-1 to TRBJ2-1; 10 nucleotides align to TRBD2. V shed 3 bases, J shed 6 bases, and the junction held 5 bases outside the gene matches. Germline CDR1 reads DFQATT; CDR2 reads SNEGSKA (reference sequence). The CDR3 is made up of 14 amino acids. CDR3 nucleotide sequence: TGCAGTGCTAGTTCCGGGACTAGCGCCAATGAGCAGTTCTTC. Translated: CSASSGTSANEQFF.

The genes are TRBV27 and TRBJ2-4, with D unresolved. V was shortened by 0 bases and J by 6 bases, with 9 bases between the two germline ends. The V gene's germline CDR1 is MNHEY and CDR2 SMNVEV (reference sequence). The CDR3 totals 14 residues. The CDR3 nucleotides read TGTGCCAGCAGTTTATCACCAGACGGAAACATTCAGTACTTC. This encodes CASSLSPDGNIQYF.

The chain is built from TRBV20-1 and TRBJ1-1; D remains ambiguous. The V gene's germline CDR1 is DFQATT and CDR2 SNEGSKA (reference sequence). The CDR3 extends over 14 amino acids. V was clipped by 3 bases and J by 0 bases, with 11 bases between them. The CDR3 protein is CSASIAVMNTEAFF. The CDR3 DNA is TGCAGTGCTAGCATAGCCGTCATGAACACTGAAGCTTTCTTT.

V and J are TRBV12-3 or TRBV12-4 and TRBJ1-6; tentatively, D is TRBD1 (5 bases). Trimming pared 1 base from V and 7 bases from J, leaving 14 bases between. This CDR3 region has 16 residues. CDR3 protein: CASSLGEGKGNSPLHF. In nucleotides, the CDR3 is TGTGCCAGCAGTTTAGGGGAAGGGAAGGGGAATTCACCCCTCCACTTT.

This clonotype is a singleton in its sample. V gene TRBV29-1 combines with J gene TRBJ1-1; maybe TRBD1 (5 bases). The germline V gene has CDR1 SQVTM and CDR2 ANQGSEA. This CDR3 has 11 residues. The ends were cut back, 3 bases at V and 14 bases at J, with 16 bases in the middle. CDR3 region: CSVEGPWGAFF. The CDR3, as DNA: TGCAGCGTTGAGGGACCGTGGGGAGCGTTCTTT.

The chain links TRBV20-1 to TRBJ2-3; D is possibly TRBD1 or TRBD2 (6 bases each). CDR1 and CDR2 from the germline V gene are DFQATT and SNEGSKA (reference sequence). V was clipped by 6 bases and J by 5 bases, with 18 bases between them. The CDR3 is 14 amino acids. CDR3 in DNA: TGCAGTGCCAAGATAGGGGGGATGAGAGATACGCAGTATTTT. It is translated as CSAKIGGMRDTQYF.